The rows below give T cell receptor beta chains drawn from one sample of a study of blood T cell repertoires in COVID-19. Sequencing used immunoSEQ multiplex PCR; TCRdb keeps in-frame clones, though not all of them. Seen here are some 91,000 clones, around four fifths observed once, and the top ten hold about an eighth. Material: peripheral blood. These receptors all come from a human donor in a cohort sampled during active COVID-19. The conserved cysteine and the conserved F or W are not part of the CDR3 here.

cdr3_aa	v_call	j_call
ASSLSGNMNTEAF	TRBV5-1	TRBJ1-1
ASSLHSQVTEQF	TRBV7-2	TRBJ2-1
ASSLRLAGGLYYEQY	TRBV13	TRBJ2-7
ATRDSNYGYT	TRBV6-1	TRBJ1-2
ASGKDSQLNSPLH	TRBV9	TRBJ1-6
AWSVVAGKETQY	TRBV30	TRBJ2-5
ASSIEVGRHTQY	TRBV19	TRBJ2-3
ASRTDRGTDTQY	TRBV2	TRBJ2-3
SARRNEQF	TRBV20-1	TRBJ2-1
ASSDLRDLEQY	TRBV2	TRBJ2-7
ASRVGTGPGNTIY	TRBV2	TRBJ1-3
ASSFVPSGRYEQY	TRBV27	TRBJ2-7
ASSPGTGGEETQY	TRBV18	TRBJ2-5
ASSAPPGGHNEQF	TRBV9	TRBJ2-1
ASIAGGSSYNEQF	TRBV5-1	TRBJ2-1
ASSQEGRNTEAF	TRBV3-1/TRBV3-2	TRBJ1-1
ASSPGQPNEKLF	TRBV5-1	TRBJ1-4
ASSLRLAGSYEQY	TRBV6-2/TRBV6-3	TRBJ2-7
ASSLYLSSLAGNTDTQY	TRBV28	TRBJ2-3
ASNGGSNQPQH	TRBV7-9	TRBJ1-5
ASSWLPRGMNTEAF	TRBV7-2	TRBJ1-1
ASSSGDGRGSGNTIY	TRBV5-1	TRBJ1-3
ASSHNSMVSGGAGNTIY	TRBV18	TRBJ1-3
ASSLSGLAGGMGEQY	TRBV7-2	TRBJ2-7
ASSLVGLGVGELF	TRBV7-2	TRBJ2-2
ASSLTGAKGTDTQY	TRBV5-1	TRBJ2-3
ASSRKAGQGTGELF	TRBV18	TRBJ2-2
ASSRDRTSYEQY	TRBV11-3	TRBJ2-7
ASTTRTGTSEAF	TRBV10-2	TRBJ1-1
ASSEWTGKGDIQY	TRBV2	TRBJ2-4
ASRTGGSGANVLT	TRBV28	TRBJ2-6
ATTAGPQETQY	TRBV28	TRBJ2-5
ASSTKQGQGGNTGELF	TRBV21-1	TRBJ2-2
ASSISGPKDTQY	TRBV7-9	TRBJ2-3
ASSRDREVQPQH	TRBV19	TRBJ1-5
ASSSTTSGSYEQY	TRBV27	TRBJ2-7
ASSYRPEGEGTEAF	TRBV6-6	TRBJ1-1
ASSQWGGGLYEQY	TRBV4-3	TRBJ2-7
ASGLGTGGLYGYT	TRBV12-5	TRBJ1-2
ASSPSPGSKSYGYT	TRBV19	TRBJ1-2
ASSPPGGRAF	TRBV28	TRBJ1-1
ASSGGYTEAF	TRBV6-5	TRBJ1-1
ASSVWGDSNQPQH	TRBV9	TRBJ1-5
ASSPDRTLNEKLF	TRBV5-4	TRBJ1-4
ASSSRSYGYT	TRBV28	TRBJ1-2
ASSLSLDRADQPQH	TRBV28	TRBJ1-5
ASSWRTGDYEQY	TRBV19	TRBJ2-7